This TCR beta chain was sequenced during a study of post-analysis software for immune sequencing data. Study-level information: Patients with relapsing-remitting, secondary progressive and progressive-relapsing multiple sclerosis courses were all represented.

TCR beta cDNA libraries included unique molecular identifiers. Some 500,000 cDNA molecules were obtained from roughly 1 to 10 million T cells. Via MiXCR, TCRdb re-called the PCR reads, giving one row per CDR3 protein. The repertoire has about 760,000 distinct CDR3 sequences, roughly 30% of them found once; the top ten carry under 0.7%. Notes on this clonotype: Its antigen is not identified.

The CDR3 is made up of 13 amino acids. Between the trimmed V and J ends, which lost 7 bases and 2 bases, there was a span of 9 bases. The V gene's germline CDR1 is SGHTA and CDR2 FQGNSA. Points from the study as a whole: Patients with multiple sclerosis recorded significantly lower normalized Chao1 diversity than controls, the study found. Patients carried roughly 5 TRBV segments more frequently than controls did, and TRBV5-6, TRBV5-1 and TRBV20-1 were among them. Same-batch samples co-clustered strongly by F measure.

The V call is TRBV7-2, the J call TRBJ1-5; D is ambiguous. The origin of this receptor is a girl aged 10 to 17 with multiple sclerosis. The specimen sequenced was blood. CDR3 sequence: CASTPNRNQPQHF. DNA of the CDR3: TGTGCCAGCACCCCTAACCGCAATCAGCCCCAGCATTTT.